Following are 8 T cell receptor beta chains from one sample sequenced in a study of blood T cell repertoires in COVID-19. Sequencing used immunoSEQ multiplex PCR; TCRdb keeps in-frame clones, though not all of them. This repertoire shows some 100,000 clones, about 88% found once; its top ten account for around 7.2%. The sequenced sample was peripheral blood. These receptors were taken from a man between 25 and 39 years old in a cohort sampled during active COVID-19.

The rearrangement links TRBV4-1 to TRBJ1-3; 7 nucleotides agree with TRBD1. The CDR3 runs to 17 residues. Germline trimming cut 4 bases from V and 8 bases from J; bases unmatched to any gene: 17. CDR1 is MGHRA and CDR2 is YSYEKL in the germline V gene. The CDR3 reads CASSPTRLTGFEDTIYF. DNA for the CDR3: TGCGCCAGCAGCCCCACCCGTCTGACAGGGTTCGAGGACACCATATATTTT.

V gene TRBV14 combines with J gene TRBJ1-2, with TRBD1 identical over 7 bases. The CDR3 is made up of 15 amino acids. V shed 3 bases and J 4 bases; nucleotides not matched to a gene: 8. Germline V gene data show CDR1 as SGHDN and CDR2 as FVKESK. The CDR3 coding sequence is TGTGCCAGCAGCCATTTCCGACAGGGACTCTATGGCTACACCTTC. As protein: CASSHFRQGLYGYTF.

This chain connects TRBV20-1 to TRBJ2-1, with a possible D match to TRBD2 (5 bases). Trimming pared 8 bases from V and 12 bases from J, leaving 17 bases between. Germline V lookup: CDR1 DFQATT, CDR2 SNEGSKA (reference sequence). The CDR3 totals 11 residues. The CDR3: CSSPREEGQFF. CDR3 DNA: TGCAGTTCCCCCCGGGAAGAGGGGCAGTTCTTC.

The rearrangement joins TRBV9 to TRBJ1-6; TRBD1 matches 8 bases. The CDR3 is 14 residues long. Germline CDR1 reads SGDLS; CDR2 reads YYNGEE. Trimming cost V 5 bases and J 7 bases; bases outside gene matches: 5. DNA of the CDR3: TGTGCCAGCAGGGGCGCAGGGGGCAATTCACCCCTCCACTTT. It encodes CASRGAGGNSPLHF.

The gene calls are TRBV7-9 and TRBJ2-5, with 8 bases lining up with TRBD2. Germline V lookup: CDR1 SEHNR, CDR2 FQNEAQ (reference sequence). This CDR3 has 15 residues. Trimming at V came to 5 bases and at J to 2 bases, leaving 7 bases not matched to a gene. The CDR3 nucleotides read TGTGCCAGCAGCCTCGACGGGGGGGTACAAGAGACCCAGTACTTC. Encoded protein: CASSLDGGVQETQYF.

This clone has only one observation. For the CDR3, the DNA is TGTGCCAGCAGCCTTACAGGGGCCAGCAACGAGCAGTACTTC. Translation: CASSLTGASNEQYF. V usage is TRBV5-5 and J usage is TRBJ2-7; 7 bases map to TRBD1. The CDR3 has 14 amino acids. CDR1 is SGHKS, CDR2 YYEKEE, per germline (reference sequence). Trimming removed 4 bases from V and 5 bases from J; junction bases left unmatched: 9.

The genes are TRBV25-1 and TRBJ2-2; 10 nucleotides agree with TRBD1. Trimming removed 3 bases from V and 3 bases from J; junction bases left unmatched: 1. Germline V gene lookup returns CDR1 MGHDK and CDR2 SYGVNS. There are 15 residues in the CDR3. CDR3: CASSDGQGDTGELFF. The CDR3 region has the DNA TGTGCCAGCAGTGACGGACAGGGGGACACCGGGGAGCTGTTTTTT.

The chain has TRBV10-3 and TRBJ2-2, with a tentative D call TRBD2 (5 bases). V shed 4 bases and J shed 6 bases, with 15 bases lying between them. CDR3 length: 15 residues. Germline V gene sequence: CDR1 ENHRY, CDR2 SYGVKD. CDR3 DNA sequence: TGTGCCATCAGTGGGGCCCGGACGGACTCCGGGGAGCTGTTTTTT. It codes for CAISGARTDSGELFF.